These 31 T cell receptor beta chains originate from one sample sequenced in a study of T cells after yellow fever vaccination (dated by TCRdb to about 2019). Interpreted using the paper, the treatment or condition label stands for: live attenuated yellow fever vaccine strain. The library was made by 5' RACE. Sequenced on an Illumina NovaSeq 6000. TCRdb's own reprocessing of the public reads used fastp at Q25 and MiXCR and kept productive beta chains. A single entry per CDR3 protein holds the most common genes and DNA from its merged rows. The sample profile shows 310,000 or so distinct CDR3 sequences; around 3.6% of them were found once. The ten largest clones add up to roughly a quarter of the sample. The sequencing here drew on PBMCs, taken on the day of the yellow fever booster vaccination. The source of these receptors is a man aged 18 to 29 who received the YFV17D yellow fever vaccine.

The CDR3 protein is CASSQDWGAGEPQHF. The CDR3 DNA sequence: TGTGCCAGCAGCCAAGATTGGGGGGCGGGTGAGCCCCAGCATTTT. V usage is TRBV4-2 and J usage is TRBJ1-5; the D gene is possibly TRBD1 (6 bases). This CDR3 contains 15 residues. The germline gives CDR1 LGHNA, CDR2 YNFKEQ. V was clipped by 0 bases and J by 8 bases, with 14 bases between them.

This clonotype was counted many times. V and J are TRBV7-2 and TRBJ2-5; the D gene is possibly TRBD2 (6 bases). In germline, CDR1 is SGHTA, CDR2 FQGNSA. The CDR3 length is 13 residues. V shed 5 bases and J shed 5 bases, with 12 bases lying between them. CDR3 nucleotides: TGTGCCAGCAGCCCACCCAGCGGGGAGACCCAGTACTTC. Its protein is CASSPPSGETQYF.

This clonotype was counted many times. The chain employs TRBV30 and TRBJ1-2; no clear D. Germline assignment: CDR1 GTSNPN and CDR2 SVGIG (reference sequence). There are 13 residues in the CDR3. Trimming pared 4 bases from V and 4 bases from J, leaving 13 bases between. The CDR3 region is CAWKRDRPYGYTF. The CDR3 coding sequence is TGTGCCTGGAAACGAGACCGCCCCTATGGCTACACCTTC.

This clonotype has a handful of counts. The J gene is TRBJ2-1, the V gene TRBV5-1; D not certain. The CDR3 loop spans 16 amino acids. The V and J ends lost 2 bases and 0 bases respectively, with 12 bases between them. Germline V gives CDR1 SGHRS, CDR2 YFSETQ. In DNA, the CDR3 is TGCGCCAGCAGCTTTGGATCGATTAGCTCCTACAATGAGCAGTTCTTC. Translating it yields CASSFGSISSYNEQFF. Full variable domain (remainder filled in from reference TRBV5-1 and TRBJ2-1): KAGVTQTPRYLIKTRGQQVTLSCSPISGHRSVSWYQQTPGQGLQFLFEYFSETQRNKGNFPGRFSGRQFSNSRSEMNVSTLELGDSALYLCASSFGSISSYNEQFFGPGTRLTVL.

The chain is built from TRBV7-2 and TRBJ2-1; no reliable D call. Trimming removed 5 bases at V and 9 bases at J, with 11 bases between. Germline V gives CDR1 SGHTA, CDR2 FQGNSA. The CDR3 totals 12 residues. Here the CDR3 DNA reads TGTGCCAGCAGCCCAATCGGAGTTGAGCAGTTCTTC. It encodes CASSPIGVEQFF.

This clonotype has a count of ten or more. The chain links TRBV4-3 to TRBJ2-6; no reliable D call. Germline V gives CDR1 LGHNA, CDR2 YSLEER. V dropped 0 bases and J dropped 1 base, with 7 bases sitting between them. The CDR3 extends over 16 amino acids. The CDR3 sequence is CASSQDLGSGANVLTF. Here the CDR3 DNA reads TGCGCCAGCAGCCAAGATCTTGGGTCTGGGGCCAACGTCCTGACTTTC.

This clonotype appeared many times. This chain connects TRBV7-2 to TRBJ1-6, with unresolved D. The CDR3 has 11 residues. Germline V lookup: CDR1 SGHTA, CDR2 FQGNSA. The ends were cut back, 4 bases at V and 8 bases at J, with 3 bases in the middle. CDR3 in DNA: TGTGCCAGCAGCTCAGATTCACCCCTCCACTTT. Translated, it gives CASSSDSPLHF.

The V and J genes are TRBV20-1 and TRBJ2-5; TRBD2 aligns across 9 bases. The V gene's germline CDR1 is DFQATT and CDR2 SNEGSKA (reference sequence). This CDR3 contains 16 residues. The J segment lost 2 bases and the V segment lost 0 bases, leaving 7 bases of the junction unmatched. The CDR3 coding sequence is TGCAGTGCTAGAGATCTATATAGCGGGGGTCAAGAGACCCAGTACTTC. Translated, it gives CSARDLYSGGQETQYF.

As to this clonotype: A much larger clone is a single base away; this may be a read error. The rearrangement joins TRBV20-1 to TRBJ2-3; D might be TRBD2 (6 bases). Trimming removed 0 bases at V and 0 bases at J, with 10 bases between. The V gene's germline CDR1 is DFQATT and CDR2 SNEGSKA (reference sequence). This CDR3 is 15 amino acids long. The CDR3 sequence: CSARDLGSSTDTQYF. The CDR3 region has the DNA TGCAGTGCTAGAGATCTCGGGAGTAGCACAGATACGCAGTATTTT.

This clonotype has more than one count but fewer than ten. The chain has TRBV7-9 and TRBJ2-7; D could derive from TRBD1 or TRBD2 (6 bases each). The CDR3 length is 15 residues. V was cut by 7 bases and J by 7 bases, with 23 bases left in between. Per germline, CDR1 SEHNR and CDR2 FQNEAQ (reference sequence). The CDR3 coding sequence is TGTGCCAGCAACCTAGGTGGGGGGCCTCTGAATGAGCAGTACTTC. Translated, it gives CASNLGGGPLNEQYF.

Only a few counts were recorded for this clonotype. The chain is built from TRBV5-5 and TRBJ2-5; D is uncertain. The ends were cut back, 1 base at V and 1 base at J, with 11 bases in the middle. The germline V gene has CDR1 SGHKS and CDR2 YYEKEE (reference sequence). CDR3 length equals 15 residues. This CDR3 reads CASSLFGYPQETQYF. In DNA form, the CDR3 reads TGTGCCAGCAGCTTGTTTGGGTATCCCCAAGAGACCCAGTACTTC. The full variable domain, completed using reference TRBV5-5 and TRBJ2-5, is DAGVTQSPTHLIKTRGQQVTLRCSPISGHKSVSWYQQVLGQGPQFIFQYYEKEERGRGNFPDRFSARQFPNYSSELNVNALLLGDSALYLCASSLFGYPQETQYFGPGTRLLVL.

J is TRBJ1-1 and V is TRBV4-3; tentatively, D is TRBD1 (6 bases). Germline loops: CDR1 LGHNA, CDR2 YSLEER. This CDR3 has 19 residues. V was pared by 1 base and J by 6 bases, with 27 bases between. The chain's CDR3 is CASSQVWGQGGWVIPEAFF. For the CDR3, the DNA is TGCGCCAGCAGCCAAGTCTGGGGCCAAGGGGGTTGGGTTATCCCTGAAGCTTTCTTT.

In this sample, this clonotype turned up many times. The chain joins TRBV5-4 to TRBJ2-3; perhaps TRBD1 as D (6 bases). This CDR3 is 16 amino acids long. The germline V and J ends were trimmed by 0 bases and 5 bases, with 16 bases remaining between them. CDR1 is SGHNT and CDR2 is YYREEE in the germline V gene (reference sequence). For the CDR3, the DNA is TGTGCCAGCAGCTTGGCTCCAGGGGTTCATCAAGATACGCAGTATTTT. This encodes CASSLAPGVHQDTQYF.

This clonotype was recorded many times. The chain has TRBV29-1 and TRBJ2-1; D is possibly TRBD2 (5 bases). The CDR3 is made up of 13 amino acids. In germline, CDR1 is SQVTM, CDR2 ANQGSEA. Trimming left V 7 bases short and J 4 bases short, with 14 bases between. CDR3 DNA: TGCAGCGCCCGAGAAGCGGATTACAATGAGCAGTTCTTC. Its protein is CSAREADYNEQFF.

CDR3 loop: CASSQETSGFITYNEQFF. CDR3 in DNA: TGTGCCAGCAGCCAAGAGACTAGCGGGTTTATTACCTACAATGAGCAGTTCTTC. The chain carries TRBV4-2 and TRBJ2-1; 10 nucleotides line up with TRBD2. V lost 0 bases, J lost 2 bases, and 7 bases stayed unmatched. Germline CDR1 and CDR2: LGHNA and YNFKEQ. The CDR3 consists of 18 residues.

Only a few counts were recorded for this clonotype. The gene calls are TRBV27 and TRBJ2-4; D gene ambiguous. The V gene lost 6 bases and the J gene lost 0 bases, with 18 bases spanning the gap. The CDR3 is 17 amino acids. Germline V gives CDR1 MNHEY, CDR2 SMNVEV (reference sequence). Here the CDR3 reads CASSRMSPELAKNIQYF. The CDR3 region has the DNA TGTGCCAGCAGCCGAATGTCGCCAGAGCTAGCCAAAAACATTCAGTACTTC.

This clonotype was detected many times. The chain joins TRBV6-2 or TRBV6-3 to TRBJ2-5, with TRBD2 identical over 7 bases. V was clipped by 6 bases and J by 6 bases; unmatched bases: 13. The CDR3 runs to 15 residues. Germline V gene lookup returns CDR1 MNHEY and CDR2 SVGEGT. In nucleotides, the CDR3 is TGTGCCAGCAGCCCCTCCCTGAGCGGGGTTCAGACCCAGTACTTC. Translated: CASSPSLSGVQTQYF.

In this sample, this clonotype turned up a few times. The J gene is TRBJ2-3, the V gene TRBV5-6; D unresolved. V was cut by 0 bases and J by 0 bases, with 11 bases left in between. Germline V gives CDR1 SGHDT, CDR2 YYEEEE. The CDR3 is 16 residues long. CDR3 amino acids: CASSLAWAASTDTQYF. As DNA, the CDR3 is TGTGCCAGCAGCTTGGCTTGGGCGGCTAGCACAGATACGCAGTATTTT. Drawing the rest from reference TRBV5-6 and TRBJ2-3, the complete variable domain is DAGVTQSPTHLIKTRGQQVTLRCSPKSGHDTVSWYQQALGQGPQFIFQYYEEEERQRGNFPDRFSGHQFPNYSSELNVNALLLGDSALYLCASSLAWAASTDTQYFGPGTRLTVL.

This sequence joins TRBV5-4 and TRBJ2-7; D is ambiguous. Trimming stripped 2 bases from V and 0 bases from J, with 12 bases between. The length of the CDR3 is 15 residues. The germline V gene has CDR1 SGHNT and CDR2 YYREEE (reference sequence). CDR3 nucleotide sequence: TGTGCCAGCAGCTTCGGGTCCGGTAGCTCCTACGAGCAGTACGTC. Protein product: CASSFGSGSSYEQYV.

This clonotype showed up many times. The chain employs TRBV12-3 or TRBV12-4 and TRBJ2-1; a possible D gene is TRBD1 (6 bases). The CDR3 length is 12 residues. The germline V and J ends were trimmed by 4 bases and 9 bases, with 10 bases remaining between them. CDR3 amino acids: CASSYRAAEQFF. Written as DNA, the CDR3 is TGTGCCAGCAGTTACAGGGCGGCTGAGCAGTTCTTC.

The table lists this clonotype with a few counts. V usage is TRBV5-4 and J usage is TRBJ2-5; 9 bases align to TRBD1. Looked up from germline, CDR1 is SGHNT and CDR2 is YYREEE (reference sequence). V trimming: 3 bases; J trimming: 5 bases; junction bases outside the gene matches: 5. The CDR3 is 14 residues long. As DNA, the CDR3 is TGTGCCAGCAGCTGGACAGGGGCGAGGGAGACCCAGTACTTC. It yields the protein CASSWTGARETQYF.

This clonotype occurred many times. J is TRBJ2-5 and V is TRBV3-2; TRBD2, the table's D call, lacks a check against the DNA. TRBV3-2 is recorded as a pseudogene. This CDR3 is 16 amino acids long. CDR3 residues: CASSPGLAGKQETQYF. CDR3 DNA: TGTGCCAGCAGCCCGGGACTAGCCGGCAAGCAAGAGACCCAGTACTTC.

This clonotype has more than one count but fewer than ten. The chain employs TRBV4-3 and TRBJ2-7; D ambiguous. There are 14 residues in the CDR3. Germline CDR1 LGHNA, CDR2 YSLEER. Between the trimmed V and J ends, which lost 1 base and 3 bases, there was a span of 10 bases. The CDR3 bases are TGCGCCAGCAGCCAAGTAGTGCAGGTCTACGAGCAGTACTTC. It encodes CASSQVVQVYEQYF.

The chain combines TRBV5-1 with TRBJ2-7, with D hard to call. From germline, CDR1 is SGHRS and CDR2 YFSETQ. The V and J ends lost 0 bases and 0 bases respectively, with 13 bases between them. The CDR3 spans 16 residues. CDR3: CASSLAGHMSSYEQYF. For the CDR3, the DNA is TGCGCCAGCAGCTTGGCCGGGCACATGAGCTCCTACGAGCAGTACTTC.

The chain uses TRBV2 and TRBJ2-5; TRBD2 aligns across 9 bases. This CDR3 contains 14 residues. Germline CDR1 and CDR2: SNHLY and FYNNEI. Trimming removed 4 bases from V and 6 bases from J; junction bases left unmatched: 6. In DNA form, the CDR3 reads TGTGCCAGCAGTGTCCTGGGACTAGCCCAGACCCAGTACTTC. The encoded protein is CASSVLGLAQTQYF.

This rearrangement joins TRBV7-6 to TRBJ2-1; a possible D gene is TRBD1 (7 bases). The CDR3 consists of 17 residues. CDR1 and CDR2 (germline): SGHVS, FNYEAQ. V gave up 4 bases and J gave up 7 bases, with 23 bases separating them. DNA for the CDR3: TGTGCCAGCAGCTACTACGGGGGTACAGGGGCTCCGAATGAGCAGTTCTTC. Translating gives CASSYYGGTGAPNEQFF.

The chain carries TRBV20-1 and TRBJ2-1; 10 nucleotides line up with TRBD2. The CDR3 length is 15 residues. Per germline, CDR1 DFQATT and CDR2 SNEGSKA (reference sequence). V shed 4 bases and J 1 base; nucleotides not matched to a gene: 4. This CDR3 is CSATQGLASYNEQFF. CDR3 bases: TGCAGTGCTACTCAGGGACTAGCGTCCTACAATGAGCAGTTCTTC.

Ten or more counts support this clonotype. The germline gene is not matched at one end of the junction; a read error may be the cause. The V and J genes are TRBV4-1 and TRBJ2-3, with a weak D call TRBD2 (5 bases). The CDR3 is 13 residues long. Germline CDR1 reads MGHRA; CDR2 reads YSYEKL. CDR3 in DNA: TGCGCCAGCAGCCAAGAGCGGGCAGACACGCAGTATTTT. Translation: CASSQERADTQYF.

This chain connects TRBV28 to TRBJ1-5, with no clear D. The CDR3 sequence is 13 residues long. The germline V gene has CDR1 MDHEN and CDR2 SYDVKM. With 3 bases removed from V and 6 bases from J, the gap between germline ends came to 9 bases. The CDR3 loop is CASSFLPAQPQHF. The CDR3 coding sequence is TGTGCCAGCAGTTTTCTCCCTGCTCAGCCCCAGCATTTT.

This clonotype was detected many times. The chain employs TRBV11-1 and TRBJ2-5; maybe TRBD2 (5 bases). Deletions cut 5 bases from V and 5 bases from J, with 9 bases between. This CDR3 has 12 residues. CDR1 is SGHAT, CDR2 FQDESV, per germline (reference sequence). CDR3 region: CASSMRAETQYF. The CDR3 bases are TGTGCCAGCAGCATGAGGGCGGAGACCCAGTACTTC. The full variable domain, in which reference TRBV11-1 and TRBJ2-5 provide the parts outside the CDR3, is EAEVAQSPRYKITEKSQAVAFWCDPISGHATLYWYRQILGQGPELLVQFQDESVVDDSQLPKDRFSAERLKGVDSTLKIQPAELGDSAMYLCASSMRAETQYFGPGTRLLVL.

This clonotype was picked up many times. V is TRBV5-1 and J is TRBJ1-5, with TRBD1 as a possible D gene (6 bases). Germline values: CDR1 SGHRS, CDR2 YFSETQ. V lost 0 bases, J lost 10 bases, and 11 bases lay in between. The CDR3 spans 13 residues. CDR3 sequence reads: CASSLGQGHPQHF. The CDR3 bases are TGCGCCAGCAGCTTGGGGCAGGGGCACCCCCAGCATTTT.